The source of this TCR beta chain is a study of monozygotic twins with inflammatory bowel disease. The CDR3 loop spans 13 amino acids. Germline loops: CDR1 SGHRS, CDR2 YFSETQ. Donors gave 2.5 ml of blood apiece. Starting material for each TCR library was about 3.5 ug of total RNA. Samples each yielded cDNA through eight separate reactions. TCRdb reprocessed the 5' RACE reads and stores each CDR3 protein as one record, lacking DNA. This table holds approximately 420,000 distinct CDR3 sequences. Turning to this clonotype: Its antigen remains unidentified.

Study results and caveats: IBD patients shared fewer clonotypes with others than healthy twins, especially with disease activity.

The material sequenced was blood. This receptor was obtained from a human donor with ulcerative colitis or Crohn's disease, or a healthy co-twin of an affected twin (not recorded which). The chain joins TRBV5-1 to TRBJ2-7; as DNA is missing, the TRBD2 call by TCRdb cannot be tested. CDR3 loop: CASSLGQLDPEYF.